The clone carrying this TCR beta chain was found a few times. The target antigen is unknown. This record comes from a study of CD8 T cells in ankylosing spondylitis. Overall study results and limits: Ankylosing spondylitis blood appeared to carry a characteristic TCR beta motif of roughly 8 highly homologous variants. Certain motif variants had earlier appeared in reactive arthritis synovial fluid and blood.

The CDR3 length is 16 residues. CDR1 is SGHKS and CDR2 is YYEKEE in the germline V gene (reference sequence). Trimming stripped 0 bases from V and 4 bases from J, with 13 bases between. With molecular barcodes, quantitative 5'-RACE was used to make the TCR beta libraries. TCRdb re-analysed the 5' RACE reads in MiXCR, keeping a single row per CDR3 protein. This table has roughly 700,000 distinct CDR3 sequences, under 20% appearing once. Sequences were obtained from blood, either unsorted or a sorted T cell fraction (not recorded which). The chain has TRBV5-5 and TRBJ2-2; D possibly uses TRBD1 or TRBD2 (5 bases each). This TCR was sampled from a male donor with ankylosing spondylitis. The CDR3, as DNA: TGTGCCAGCAGCTTGGCCCCTGGGACCTCCACCGGGGAGCTGTTTTTT. As protein: CASSLAPGTSTGELFF.